These 18 T cell receptor beta chains were sequenced from one sample in a study of T cells after yellow fever vaccination (dated by TCRdb to between 2019 and 2020). This sample's treatment or condition label indicates: live attenuated yellow fever vaccine strain. To prepare the library, 5' RACE was applied. Sequencing instrument: Illumina NovaSeq 6000. TCRdb cleaned the public reads at Q25 with fastp, built clones with MiXCR and kept in-frame beta chains. Rows are unified per CDR3 protein, each entry keeping the most common DNA and genes. The sample includes approximately 330,000 distinct CDR3 sequences, with approximately 13% observed a single time. The biggest ten clones account for 2.5% to 4% of the sample. The sample in question was CD4+ T cells sorted from PBMCs, obtained 15 days after the yellow fever booster vaccination. These TCRs come from a man aged 18-30 years who received the YFV17D yellow fever vaccine.

This clonotype was observed a handful of times. The V call is TRBV6-2 or TRBV6-3, the J call TRBJ2-2; D is ambiguous. Trimming shortened V by 0 bases and J by 5 bases, and 10 bases separated the two germline ends. Germline CDR1 reads MNHEY; CDR2 reads SVGEGT. The CDR3 consists of 15 residues. The DNA of the CDR3 is TGTGCCAGCAGTTACTCGGGTCTGGCTACCGGGGAGCTGTTTTTT. Its translation is CASSYSGLATGELFF.

This clonotype was seen a few times. The gene calls are TRBV7-9 and TRBJ1-6, with TRBD1 matching 7 bases. The V gene's germline CDR1 is SEHNR and CDR2 FQNEAQ (reference sequence). This CDR3 is 12 amino acids long. Trimming cost V 5 bases and J 14 bases; bases outside gene matches: 6. The CDR3 bases are TGTGCCAGCAGCCTACAGGGGTATTCCCTCCACTTT. It encodes CASSLQGYSLHF.

V is TRBV6-5 and J is TRBJ2-3; 9 bases fit TRBD2. Germline loops: CDR1 MNHEY, CDR2 SVGAGI. The CDR3 consists of 16 residues. The V and J ends lost 1 base and 4 bases, in that order; junction bases with no gene match: 6. CDR3 nucleotide sequence: TGTGCCAGCAGTTACTTAGGCGGGGGGGCTTCAGATACGCAGTATTTT. It is translated as CASSYLGGGASDTQYF.

This clonotype was counted between two and nine times. The V call is TRBV10-3, the J call TRBJ1-5, with a possible D match to TRBD1 (5 bases). Germline CDR1 reads ENHRY; CDR2 reads SYGVKD. V was cut by 6 bases and J by 4 bases, with 10 bases left in between. The CDR3 has 13 residues. The CDR3 sequence is CAIRPQENQPQHF. CDR3 nucleotides: TGTGCCATCAGACCACAGGAGAATCAGCCCCAGCATTTT.

This clonotype was detected ten times or more. The chain is built from TRBV24-1 and TRBJ2-2; the D gene is possibly TRBD1 (6 bases). Germline V gene sequence: CDR1 KGHDR, CDR2 SFDVKD. The germline V and J ends were trimmed by 5 bases and 6 bases, with 21 bases remaining between them. CDR3 length equals 17 residues. The CDR3 loop is CATSASKDSARSGELFF. CDR3 DNA: TGTGCCACCAGTGCCTCTAAGGACAGTGCGAGGTCCGGGGAGCTGTTTTTT.

This clonotype was counted between two and nine times. The chain couples TRBV7-2 to TRBJ2-3, with 9 bases identical to TRBD1. Germline lookup yields CDR1 SGHTA and CDR2 FQGNSA. This CDR3 is 18 amino acids long. V shed 3 bases, J shed 2 bases, and the junction held 12 bases outside the gene matches. The DNA of the CDR3 is TGTGCCAGCAGCTTGTTTGGGGGACAGGGACGAACCACAGATACGCAGTATTTT. This translates into CASSLFGGQGRTTDTQYF.

The chain is built from TRBV5-1 and TRBJ2-2; possibly TRBD2 for D (5 bases). With 4 bases removed from V and 5 bases from J, the gap between germline ends came to 12 bases. The length of the CDR3 is 14 residues. CDR1 and CDR2 from the germline V gene are SGHRS and YFSETQ. CDR3 sequence: CASSQSGSTGELFF. The CDR3 bases are TGCGCCAGCAGCCAAAGCGGCTCTACCGGGGAGCTGTTTTTT.

The rearrangement joins TRBV27 to TRBJ1-4; a possible D gene is TRBD1 (6 bases). CDR3 length equals 15 residues. V lost 2 bases to trimming and J lost 7 bases, with 14 bases between them. Germline-derived CDR1 and CDR2 are MNHEY and SMNVEV (reference sequence). The chain's CDR3 is CASSLMGAGSEKLFF. CDR3 DNA: TGTGCCAGCAGTTTAATGGGGGCCGGGTCTGAAAAACTGTTTTTT.

This clonotype has a count of ten or more. The V call is TRBV7-2, the J call TRBJ2-3, with 9 bases fitting TRBD2. Trimming cost V 10 bases and J 4 bases; bases outside gene matches: 6. Germline CDR1 SGHTA, CDR2 FQGNSA. The CDR3 runs 13 residues. This CDR3 is CATTSGIADTQYF. CDR3 in DNA: TGTGCCACGACTAGCGGTATCGCAGATACGCAGTATTTT.

This clonotype showed up just a few times. The chain combines TRBV12-5 with TRBJ1-2; D remains ambiguous. The CDR3 consists of 14 residues. V was shortened by 4 bases and J by 3 bases, with 12 bases between the two germline ends. From germline, CDR1 is LGHNT and CDR2 FRNRAP. The CDR3 sequence: CASGSGSAYYGYTF. Here the CDR3 DNA reads TGTGCTAGTGGTTCGGGGTCGGCATACTATGGCTACACCTTC.

This clonotype occurred a few times. The gene calls are TRBV6-1 and TRBJ2-7, with 12 nucleotides matching TRBD1. After removal of 10 bases from V and 5 bases from J, the junction contained 18 bases not matched to a gene. CDR3 size: 17 residues. Germline values: CDR1 MNHNS, CDR2 SASEGT. CDR3 in DNA: TGTGCCACCGGGGGACCAGCCGGGACAGGGGGCAGAAACGAGCAGTACGTC. Translating it yields CATGGPAGTGGRNEQYV.

This clonotype came up a few times. J is TRBJ1-1 and V is TRBV28; 7 nucleotides match TRBD1. The CDR3 has 12 amino acids. Looked up from germline, CDR1 is MDHEN and CDR2 is SYDVKM. The trim removed 7 bases at V and 3 bases at J, leaving 2 bases unmatched. The CDR3 region has the DNA TGTGCCAGCAAGACAGGGTACACTGAAGCTTTCTTT. It is translated as CASKTGYTEAFF. The full variable domain, its missing parts supplied by reference TRBV28 and TRBJ1-1, is DVKVTQSSRYLVKRTGEKVFLECVQDMDHENMFWYRQDPGLGLRLIYFSYDVKMKEKGDIPEGYSVSREKKERFSLILESASTNQTSMYLCASKTGYTEAFFGQGTRLTVV.

The chain uses TRBV12-3 or TRBV12-4 and TRBJ1-2; 7 positions agree with TRBD1. After removal of 6 bases from V and 4 bases from J, the junction contained 5 bases not matched to a gene. This CDR3 has 13 residues. The CDR3: CASSTGAGYGYTF. The CDR3, as DNA: TGTGCCAGCAGCACAGGGGCTGGCTATGGCTACACCTTC.

This clonotype was seen a handful of times. V usage is TRBV10-3 and J usage is TRBJ2-3; 9 bases fit TRBD1. The CDR3 loop spans 15 amino acids. Trimming at V came to 6 bases and at J to 8 bases, leaving 12 bases not matched to a gene. Per germline, CDR1 ENHRY and CDR2 SYGVKD. This CDR3 is CAIRPGQGVPGTQYF. CDR3 nucleotide sequence: TGTGCCATCAGACCGGGACAGGGCGTTCCTGGTACGCAGTATTTT.

The chain uses TRBV2 and TRBJ1-1; D is possibly TRBD1 (5 bases). There are 14 residues in the CDR3. From germline, CDR1 is SNHLY and CDR2 FYNNEI. With 5 bases removed from V and 2 bases from J, the gap between germline ends came to 12 bases. The CDR3 region is CASSSIQVNTEAFF. The CDR3, as DNA: TGTGCCAGCAGTAGCATACAGGTAAACACTGAAGCTTTCTTT.

V and J are TRBV18 and TRBJ1-1; 8 bases line up with TRBD1. The CDR3 is 12 residues long. CDR1 and CDR2 (germline): KGHSH, LQKENI. With 3 bases clipped from V and 11 bases from J, the junction kept 5 bases outside the gene matches. CDR3 region: CASSPPRTGAFF. CDR3 bases: TGTGCCAGCTCACCGCCCAGGACAGGGGCTTTCTTT.

This clonotype was counted ten times or more. V usage is TRBV20-1 and J usage is TRBJ2-3; D not resolved. The germline V gene has CDR1 DFQATT and CDR2 SNEGSKA (reference sequence). This CDR3 has 12 amino acids. The germline V and J ends were trimmed by 5 bases and 0 bases, with 6 bases remaining between them. CDR3 in DNA: TGCAGTGCTCCTAGGAGCACAGATACGCAGTATTTT. Its protein is CSAPRSTDTQYF.

This clonotype was observed a handful of times. The rearrangement uses TRBV6-2 or TRBV6-3 and TRBJ2-7; possibly TRBD1 for D (6 bases). Trimming pared 7 bases from V and 3 bases from J, leaving 13 bases between. CDR3 size: 13 residues. Germline V gives CDR1 MNHEY, CDR2 SVGEGT. In DNA, the CDR3 is TGTGCCAGCATGGCCCGGGACATCTACGAGCAGTACGTC. As protein: CASMARDIYEQYV.